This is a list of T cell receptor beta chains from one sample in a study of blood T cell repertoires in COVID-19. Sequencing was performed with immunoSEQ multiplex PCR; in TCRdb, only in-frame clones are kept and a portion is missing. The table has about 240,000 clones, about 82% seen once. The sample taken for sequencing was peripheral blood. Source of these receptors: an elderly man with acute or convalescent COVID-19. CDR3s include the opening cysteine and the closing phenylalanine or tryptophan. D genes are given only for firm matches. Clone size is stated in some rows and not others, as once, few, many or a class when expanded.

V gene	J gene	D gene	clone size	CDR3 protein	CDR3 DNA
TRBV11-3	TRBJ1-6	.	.	CASSSNFNSPLHF	TGTGCCAGCAGCTCAAACTTCAATTCACCCCTCCACTTT
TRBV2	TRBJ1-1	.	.	CASYSQPNTEAFF	TGTGCCAGTTACAGTCAGCCGAACACTGAAGCTTTCTTT
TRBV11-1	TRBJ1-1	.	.	CASSLDTGRETEAFF	TGTGCCAGCAGCTTAGACACGGGTCGTGAGACTGAAGCTTTCTTT
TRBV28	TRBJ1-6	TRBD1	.	CASSGQGNSPLHF	TGTGCCAGCAGTGGACAGGGGAATTCACCCCTCCACTTT
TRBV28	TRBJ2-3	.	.	CASSLNIPGDTDTQYF	TGTGCCAGCAGTTTAAACATCCCAGGGGACACAGATACGCAGTATTTT
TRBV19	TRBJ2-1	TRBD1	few	CATATGTGSFLSGAGDFYNEQFF	TGTGCCACCGCGACGGGGACAGGGTCTTTTCTTTCCGGGGCGGGAGATTTCTACAATGAGCAGTTCTTC
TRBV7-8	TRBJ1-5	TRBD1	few	CASSSEGDRYSNQPQHF	TGTGCCAGCAGCTCCGAGGGGGACAGGTATAGCAATCAGCCCCAGCATTTT
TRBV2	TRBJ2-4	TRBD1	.	CASSGRTGERNIQYF	TGTGCCAGCAGTGGGCGGACAGGGGAAAGAAACATTCAGTACTTC
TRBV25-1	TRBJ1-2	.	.	CASSELSYGYTF	TGTGCCAGCAGTGAACTCAGCTATGGCTACACCTTC
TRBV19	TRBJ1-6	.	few	CASSIQDSPLHF	TGTGCCAGTAGTATCCAGGATTCACCCCTCCACTTT
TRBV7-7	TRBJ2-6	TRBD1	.	CASSFAGGSGANVLTF	TGTGCTAGCAGCTTCGCAGGGGGCTCTGGGGCCAACGTCCTGACTTTC
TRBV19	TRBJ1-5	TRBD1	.	CASSISGTGGNQPQHF	TGTGCCAGTAGTATCTCCGGGACAGGGGGTAATCAGCCCCAGCATTTT
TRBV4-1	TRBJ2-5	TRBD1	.	CASSSGTGEETQYF	TGCGCCAGCAGCTCCGGGACAGGGGAGGAGACCCAGTACTTC
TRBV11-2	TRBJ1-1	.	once	CASSLVRFAVGGNTEAFF	TGTGCCAGCAGCTTAGTGAGGTTCGCGGTAGGGGGGAACACTGAAGCTTTCTTT
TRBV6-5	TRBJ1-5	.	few	CASSSAGYSEPQHF	TGTGCCAGCAGTTCAGCAGGGTATAGTGAGCCCCAGCATTTT
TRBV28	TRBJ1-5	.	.	CASTPGWRQPQHF	TGTGCCAGCACCCCAGGGTGGCGACAGCCCCAGCATTTT